A single sample is the source of the 19 T cell receptor beta chains below, sequenced in a study of glioma-infiltrating T cells (dated by TCRdb to about 2016). Data came from an Illumina MiSeq. TCR alpha and beta CDR3 regions were amplified with the iRepertoire nested amplicon-rescue multiplex PCR (arm-PCR) platform from RNA. TCRdb reran the public reads through fastp at Q25 and MiXCR, keeping productive beta chains. All rows with the same CDR3 protein become a single entry with the most common DNA and genes. Recorded for this sample are fewer than 90,000 distinct CDR3 sequences; about 25% of them occurred a single time. The ten top clones hold under 8.5% of the sample. Sequenced material: glioma tissue, nonneoplastic brain tissue, or PBMCs (not recorded which). Source of these receptors: a human donor with low-grade glioma or glioblastoma, undergoing nonglioma brain surgery, or in good health (not recorded which).

CDR3 DNA sequence: TGTGCCAGCAGCTCGTGGGGGGATGGAAACACCATATATTTT. It is translated as CASSSWGDGNTIYF. The chain joins TRBV7-9 to TRBJ1-3; possible D gene TRBD1, 5 bases. Trimming took off 4 bases at V and 3 bases at J, with 10 bases between the two ends. CDR1 and CDR2 (germline): SEHNR, FQNEAQ (reference sequence). There are 14 residues in the CDR3.

On this clonotype itself: This may arise from a read error, as a much more abundant clone is one base away. This rearrangement joins TRBV6-6 to TRBJ2-7; 11 nucleotides agree with TRBD1. The CDR3 contains 14 residues. Germline loops: CDR1 MNHNY, CDR2 SVGAGI (reference sequence). The CDR3 loop reads CASSYTRDRGWQHF. The DNA for the CDR3 is TGTGCCAGCAGTTACACCCGGGACAGGGGGTGGCAGCACTTC.

CDR3 nucleotides: TGTGCCAGCAGCTTAGAGGGGGACGAGCAGTACTTC. It is translated as CASSLEGDEQYF. The rearrangement joins TRBV7-9 to TRBJ2-7; TRBD1 is a possible D gene (6 bases). Germline CDR1 reads SEHNR; CDR2 reads FQNEAQ (reference sequence). V was cut by 1 base and J by 5 bases, with 6 bases left in between. This CDR3 comprises 12 residues.

This clonotype was seen more than once but under ten times. CDR3 sequence: CASSPRGTSGTRTQYF. Written as DNA, the CDR3 is TGTGCCAGCAGCCCTCGGGGGACTAGCGGGACAAGGACCCAGTACTTC. This rearrangement joins TRBV7-9 to TRBJ2-5; 13 positions match TRBD2. The ends lost 5 bases at V and 7 bases at J; junction bases unmatched: 10. Germline CDR1 reads SEHNR; CDR2 reads FQNEAQ (reference sequence). CDR3 length equals 16 residues.

This clonotype was detected a few times. The gene calls are TRBV15 and TRBJ2-1; 14 positions match TRBD2. Germline V gene data show CDR1 as LNHNV and CDR2 as YYDKDF (reference sequence). Germline trimming cut 4 bases from V and 0 bases from J; bases unmatched to any gene: 5. This CDR3 region has 18 residues. CDR3 DNA: TGTGCCACCAGCATAGGACTAGCGGGAGGTCTCTCCTACAATGAGCAGTTCTTC. Its translation is CATSIGLAGGLSYNEQFF.

CDR3 sequence reads: CAISEPQKVGYGYTF. The CDR3 bases are TGTGCCATCAGTGAACCTCAGAAAGTTGGCTATGGCTACACCTTC. This chain joins TRBV10-3 and TRBJ1-2; D gene ambiguous. The CDR3 has 15 amino acids. Germline V CDR1 and CDR2: ENHRY, SYGVKD. V was shortened by 3 bases and J by 4 bases, with 15 bases between the two germline ends.

This clonotype showed up many times. This chain connects TRBV6-1 to TRBJ1-1; weak D call: TRBD1 (5 bases). Trimming took 5 bases from V and 4 from J, leaving 17 bases between them. CDR1 and CDR2 (germline): MNHNS, SASEGT. The CDR3 has 15 amino acids. CDR3 sequence reads: CASSSPGGVPTEAFF. The DNA for the CDR3 is TGTGCCAGCAGTTCCCCCGGGGGGGTCCCCACTGAAGCTTTCTTT.

At least ten counts were recorded for this clonotype. The V and J genes are TRBV6-2 or TRBV6-3 and TRBJ2-3; 10 nucleotides match TRBD2. V was pared by 5 bases and J by 4 bases, with 6 bases of the junction left unmatched. The V gene's germline CDR1 is MNHEY and CDR2 SVGEGT. The CDR3 spans 15 residues. Here the CDR3 DNA reads TGTGCCAGCAGTAGAACTAGCGGGATTCCAGATACGCAGTATTTT. Its translation: CASSRTSGIPDTQYF.

This clonotype was detected many times. This chain uses TRBV20-1 with TRBJ1-5, with D perhaps matching TRBD1 (6 bases). This CDR3 comprises 14 residues. V dropped 3 bases and J dropped 4 bases, with 13 bases sitting between them. From germline, CDR1 is DFQATT and CDR2 SNEGSKA (reference sequence). This CDR3 is CSASPGQLNQPQHF. CDR3 coding DNA: TGCAGTGCTAGCCCGGGACAACTAAATCAGCCCCAGCATTTT.

This clonotype has more than one count but fewer than ten. The chain uses TRBV10-3 and TRBJ2-5; D is uncertain. Germline CDR1 ENHRY, CDR2 SYGVKD. CDR3 length: 15 amino acids. Trimming cost V 3 bases and J 1 base, with 12 bases left between them. CDR3 coding DNA: TGTGCCATCAGTGACCCCGGACGGCCCCAAGAGACCCAGTACTTC. It is translated as CAISDPGRPQETQYF.

This clonotype was picked up many times. The chain joins TRBV28 to TRBJ1-6; D may be TRBD1 (5 bases). Germline lookup yields CDR1 MDHEN and CDR2 SYDVKM. The CDR3 runs 13 residues. Trimming took off 5 bases at V and 7 bases at J, with 9 bases between the two ends. This CDR3 is CASSTGFNSPLHF. The CDR3 bases are TGTGCCAGCAGTACAGGCTTCAATTCACCCCTCCACTTT.

The rearrangement links TRBV2 to TRBJ2-1, with TRBD2 identical over 8 bases. Looked up from germline, CDR1 is SNHLY and CDR2 is FYNNEI. V was clipped by 4 bases and J by 6 bases; unmatched bases: 8. This CDR3 spans 15 amino acids. CDR3 sequence (DNA): TGTGCCAGCAGTGGAGGGACTAGTAGGGGCAATGAGCAGTTCTTC. Translating it yields CASSGGTSRGNEQFF.

This clonotype was observed many times. The chain carries TRBV6-1 and TRBJ2-7; a weak D match, TRBD2 (5 bases). Trimming took off 8 bases at V and 0 bases at J, with 17 bases between the two ends. CDR1 and CDR2 (germline): MNHNS, SASEGT. This CDR3 spans 15 amino acids. The CDR3 reads CASAPRTGSSYEQYF. The CDR3 DNA sequence: TGTGCCAGCGCTCCACGTACGGGGAGCTCCTACGAGCAGTACTTC.

This clonotype was detected many times. The chain has TRBV27 and TRBJ2-7; no firm D call. V lost 2 bases and J lost 3, with 14 bases in between. Germline assignment: CDR1 MNHEY and CDR2 SMNVEV (reference sequence). This CDR3 is built from 15 residues. CDR3: CASSLRPPPSYEQYF. The DNA of the CDR3 is TGTGCCAGCAGTTTACGCCCCCCCCCCAGCTACGAGCAGTACTTC.

This chain joins TRBV11-2 and TRBJ1-3; D ambiguous. The CDR3 sequence is 13 residues long. Per the germline V gene, CDR1 is SGHAT and CDR2 is FQNNGV. V was clipped by 5 bases and J by 2 bases, with 7 bases between them. CDR3 DNA sequence: TGTGCCAGCAGCCGCTCAACTGGAAACACCATATATTTT. Amino acid sequence: CASSRSTGNTIYF.

V and J are TRBV12-3 or TRBV12-4 and TRBJ2-5, with D perhaps TRBD2 (5 bases). This CDR3 is 14 amino acids long. Trimming removed 5 bases from V and 4 bases from J, with 14 bases in between. The DNA of the CDR3 is TGTGCCAGCAGTCTGGCGGTGGGGAGAGAGACCCAGTACTTC. This sequence encodes CASSLAVGRETQYF.

Turning to this clonotype: At one end the junction does not follow the germline gene, possibly because of a read error. The chain couples TRBV5-1 to TRBJ2-5, with unresolved D. The CDR3 sequence is 13 residues long. The germline V gene encodes CDR1 SGHRS and CDR2 YFSETQ. The CDR3 loop reads CVSSLDLGGTQYF. The DNA of the CDR3 is TGCGTCAGCAGCTTGGATCTAGGCGGGACCCAGTACTTC.

This clonotype has at least ten counts. This rearrangement joins TRBV20-1 to TRBJ1-2; D gene unclear. Germline loops: CDR1 DFQATT, CDR2 SNEGSKA (reference sequence). V dropped 0 bases and J dropped 7 bases, with 15 bases sitting between them. CDR3 length: 14 amino acids. The CDR3 region has the DNA TGCAGTGCTAGAGATTACCCAAGGCCATCTGGCTACACCTTC. It yields the protein CSARDYPRPSGYTF.

There are many counts of this clonotype. This sequence joins TRBV11-3 and TRBJ2-1; D is perhaps TRBD2 (5 bases). CDR1 is SGHNT, CDR2 YENEEA, per germline. V lost 4 bases to trimming and J lost 7 bases, with 8 bases between them. There are 12 residues in the CDR3. DNA for the CDR3: TGTGCCAGCAGCTCGGGATTGAATGAGCAGTTCTTC. It is translated as CASSSGLNEQFF.